The entry that follows covers one TCR beta chain sequence. Its target is not known. This entry is derived from a study of beta chain features in type 1 diabetes. The sequenced template was cDNA made from the entire isolated RNA. Sequencing was performed with immunoSEQ multiplex PCR; in TCRdb, only in-frame clones are kept and a portion is missing. The table records approximately 150,000 clones, about 63% of them present only once. Germline values: CDR1 GTSNPN, CDR2 SVGIG (reference sequence). Trimming left V 0 bases short and J 6 bases short, with 8 bases between. The CDR3 loop spans 12 amino acids. Notes on the study in general: HLA influence on TCRB rearrangement stayed unresolved here. All four CD4+ subsets from Type 1 diabetes patients carried moderately but significantly shorter TCRB CDR3s.

This TCR was sampled from a man younger than 45 with type 1 diabetes. The sample consisted of naive CD4+ T cells from blood. The chain carries TRBV30 and TRBJ1-2; no reliable D call. The CDR3 bases are TGTGCCTGGAGTGTACTTCTGGATGGCTACACCTTC. It specifies CAWSVLLDGYTF.